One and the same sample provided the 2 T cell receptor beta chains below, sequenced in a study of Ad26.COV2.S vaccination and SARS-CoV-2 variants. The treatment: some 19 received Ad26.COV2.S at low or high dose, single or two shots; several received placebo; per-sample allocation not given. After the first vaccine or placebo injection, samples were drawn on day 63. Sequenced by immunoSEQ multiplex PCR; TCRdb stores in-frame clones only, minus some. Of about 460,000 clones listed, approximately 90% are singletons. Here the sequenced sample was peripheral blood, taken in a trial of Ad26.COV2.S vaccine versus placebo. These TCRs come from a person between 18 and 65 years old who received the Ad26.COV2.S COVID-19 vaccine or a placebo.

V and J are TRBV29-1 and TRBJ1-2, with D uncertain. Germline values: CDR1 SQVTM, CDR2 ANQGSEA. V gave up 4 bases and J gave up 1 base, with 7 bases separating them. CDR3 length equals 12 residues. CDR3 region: CSVGNSNYGYTF. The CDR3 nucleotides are TGCAGCGTTGGAAACAGTAACTATGGCTACACCTTC.

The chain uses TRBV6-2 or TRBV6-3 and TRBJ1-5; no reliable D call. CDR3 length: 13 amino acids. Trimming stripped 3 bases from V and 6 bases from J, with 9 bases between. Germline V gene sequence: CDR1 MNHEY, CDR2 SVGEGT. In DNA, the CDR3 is TGTGCCAGCAGTTATCTGGTGGTTCAGCCCCAGCATTTT. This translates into CASSYLVVQPQHF.